The 4 T cell receptor beta chains below all came from one sample that was sequenced in a study of shared clonotypes between healthy human individuals. The data were produced by immunoSEQ multiplex PCR, yet TCRdb's version contains in-frame clones alone and is incomplete. The data contain about 590,000 clones, around 95% of them singletons. Naive CD8 cells lacked CD45RO and underwent positive selection for CCR7, leaving out terminally differentiated effector memory CD45RA+ cells. Input material: naive CD8+ T cells sorted from blood. All receptors come from a woman aged 25-40 years in good health.

The chain links TRBV5-6 to TRBJ2-3, with a tentative D call TRBD2 (5 bases). The CDR3 has 17 amino acids. Trimming stripped 2 bases from V and 3 bases from J, with 19 bases between. Germline lookup yields CDR1 SGHDT and CDR2 YYEEEE. The CDR3 coding sequence is TGTGCCAGCAGCTTAATTGAAACGGACTCATGGACAGATACGCAGTATTTT. This sequence encodes CASSLIETDSWTDTQYF.

On this clone itself: The sample contains more than one DNA sequence encoding this CDR3. The chain employs TRBV27 and TRBJ2-1, with no clear D. The germline gives CDR1 MNHEY, CDR2 SMNVEV (reference sequence). V gave up 4 bases and J gave up 4 bases, with 5 bases separating them. CDR3 length equals 12 residues. The CDR3 bases are TGTGCCAGCAGTTCAGAATACAATGAGCAGTTCTTC. Its protein product is CASSSEYNEQFF.

As to this clone: The identical CDR3 is also encoded by other nucleotide sequences in the sample. The chain recombines TRBV11-2 with TRBJ2-5; D possibly corresponds to TRBD2 (6 bases). CDR1 is SGHAT, CDR2 FQNNGV, per germline. This CDR3 comprises 12 residues. Trimming took off 3 bases at V and 5 bases at J, with 7 bases between the two ends. Here the CDR3 reads CASSFGGETQYF. CDR3 sequence (DNA): TGTGCCAGCAGCTTTGGGGGGGAGACCCAGTACTTC.

DNA for the CDR3: TGTGCCAGCAGCCCTGAGGTTGTCGAGCAGTACTTC. This gives the protein CASSPEVVEQYF. This chain uses TRBV6-6 with TRBJ2-7, with D uncertain. V lost 6 bases to trimming and J lost 6 bases, with 12 bases between them. CDR3 length equals 12 residues. Germline CDR1 is MNHNY and CDR2 is SVGAGI (reference sequence).